A single sample is the source of the 8 T cell receptor beta chains below, sequenced in a study of identical twins. Using its own MiXCR run on the 5' RACE reads, TCRdb lists one record per CDR3 protein. Of 400,000 to 550,000 distinct CDR3 sequences in the sample, approximately 14% were seen once. The data were also submitted as part of a second study, on yellow fever vaccine responses in identical twins.

The sample was CD4+ T cells sorted from blood. The receptors were gathered from a woman in her late teens or twenties in good health.

As DNA, the CDR3 is TGTGCCAGCAGCCCCTCGTTGGGTTGGAACACTGAAGCTTTCTTT. This gives the protein CASSPSLGWNTEAFF. The gene calls are TRBV5-6 and TRBJ1-1; D not certain. V shed 4 bases and J shed 1 base, with 14 bases lying between them. Germline values: CDR1 SGHDT, CDR2 YYEEEE. This CDR3 comprises 15 residues.

This clonotype was picked up many times. The chain has TRBV6-2 or TRBV6-3 and TRBJ2-1; D ambiguous. V dropped 5 bases and J dropped 7 bases, with 9 bases sitting between them. This CDR3 is 12 amino acids long. The V gene's germline CDR1 is MNHEY and CDR2 SVGEGT. Written as DNA, the CDR3 is TGTGCCAGCAGTGATTGGGGAAATGAGCAGTTCTTC. It yields the protein CASSDWGNEQFF.

This clonotype was found many times. The rearrangement joins TRBV7-8 to TRBJ2-5, with D perhaps matching TRBD2 (6 bases). This CDR3 comprises 15 residues. The germline CDR1 and CDR2 sequences are SGHVS and FQNEAQ. The germline V and J ends were trimmed by 2 bases and 4 bases, with 14 bases remaining between them. Here the CDR3 reads CASSLTRRVRETQYF. The CDR3, as DNA: TGTGCCAGCAGCTTAACTCGGAGGGTCAGAGAGACCCAGTACTTC.

The V gene is TRBV20-1, the J gene TRBJ2-3, with 7 bases aligning to TRBD2. The CDR3 contains 13 residues. The J segment lost 6 bases and the V segment lost 3 bases, leaving 6 bases of the junction unmatched. In germline, CDR1 is DFQATT, CDR2 SNEGSKA (reference sequence). The CDR3 loop is CSARGTIRDTQYF. The CDR3, as DNA: TGCAGTGCTAGGGGGACTATCCGGGATACGCAGTATTTT.

This clonotype was recorded many times. This sequence joins TRBV12-3 or TRBV12-4 and TRBJ1-2; 7 positions match TRBD1. The CDR3 is made up of 14 amino acids. Germline trimming cut 6 bases from V and 8 bases from J; bases unmatched to any gene: 12. This CDR3 reads CASRLFRDSRGYTF. The CDR3 DNA reads as TGTGCCAGCAGGCTGTTCCGGGACAGCAGAGGCTACACCTTC.

This clonotype was observed at least ten times. The V gene is TRBV20-1, the J gene TRBJ2-1; 13 bases match TRBD2. J lost 4 bases, V lost 5 bases, and 5 bases had no gene match. The V gene's germline CDR1 is DFQATT and CDR2 SNEGSKA (reference sequence). The CDR3 covers 15 residues. CDR3 sequence reads: CSARTSGRGYNEQFF. The CDR3 DNA follows: TGCAGTGCTCGAACTAGCGGGAGGGGGTACAATGAGCAGTTCTTC.

This clonotype was seen a handful of times. The gene calls are TRBV28 and TRBJ2-2, with 11 bases matching TRBD2. The germline V gene encodes CDR1 MDHEN and CDR2 SYDVKM. The V segment lost 5 bases and the J segment 5 bases; nucleotides outside the gene matches: 10. CDR3 size: 17 residues. The CDR3 DNA sequence: TGTGCCAGCAGTCCCGATAGCGGGAGGGCGATTACCGGGGAGCTGTTTTTT. Translating gives CASSPDSGRAITGELFF.

There are a few counts of this clonotype. The chain uses TRBV7-9 and TRBJ2-7; 8 positions agree with TRBD1. CDR3 size: 15 residues. The ends lost 1 base at V and 6 bases at J; junction bases unmatched: 8. CDR1 and CDR2 (germline): SEHNR, FQNEAQ (reference sequence). The CDR3 spells CASSLVGQGRGEQYF. The CDR3 DNA is TGTGCCAGCAGCTTAGTAGGACAGGGAAGGGGCGAGCAGTACTTC.